Given below is one TCR beta chain in context. This sample is part of a study of control samples from healthy donors and cancer patients. The V end lost 1 base, the J end lost 4 bases, and 13 bases lay between the germline ends. The CDR3 loop spans 15 amino acids. Germline CDR1 and CDR2: SGHAT and FQDESV (reference sequence). Sequenced by immunoSEQ multiplex PCR; TCRdb stores in-frame clones only, minus some. The sample contains approximately 110,000 clones, 91% of which appear only once. V and J are TRBV11-1 and TRBJ1-2; possibly TRBD1 for D (6 bases). The origin of this receptor is a woman in her late teens or twenties in good health. The sample was blood. CDR3 DNA sequence: TGTGCCAGCAGCTTAGGCCAGGGGTCACTCTATGGCTACACCTTC. It codes for CASSLGQGSLYGYTF.